This passage covers 28 T cell receptor beta chains from one sample sequenced in a study of early stage breast cancer tumors. Measured with immunoSEQ multiplex PCR; TCRdb has only the in-frame clones, and not every one. The sample carries roughly 20,000 clones, around 83% recorded once. What was sequenced was blood. Source of these receptors: a person aged 70 to 80 with breast cancer.

This clone was seen just once. The chain combines TRBV6-5 with TRBJ1-2; no clear D. CDR1 and CDR2 from the germline V gene are MNHEY and SVGAGI. This CDR3 region has 11 residues. Between the trimmed V and J ends, which lost 2 bases and 8 bases, there was a span of 6 bases. Here the CDR3 DNA reads TGTGCCAGCAGTTACGAGGGAGGCTACACCTTC. Encoded protein: CASSYEGGYTF.

In this sample, this clone turned up a few times. The chain employs TRBV2 and TRBJ2-7; maybe TRBD1 (5 bases). The CDR3 extends over 13 amino acids. The V gene lost 4 bases and the J gene lost 3 bases, with 10 bases spanning the gap. Germline V gene lookup returns CDR1 SNHLY and CDR2 FYNNEI. The CDR3 sequence: CASSGTINYEQYF. The CDR3 region has the DNA TGTGCCAGCAGTGGGACAATAAACTACGAGCAGTACTTC.

This clone showed up just once. This chain joins TRBV30 and TRBJ1-2; D is perhaps TRBD1 (5 bases). Germline loops: CDR1 GTSNPN, CDR2 SVGIG (reference sequence). V was shortened by 0 bases and J by 2 bases, with 7 bases between the two germline ends. There are 13 residues in the CDR3. The CDR3 region is CAWSVSGNYGYTF. The CDR3 region has the DNA TGTGCCTGGAGTGTTTCAGGGAACTATGGCTACACCTTC.

CDR3 sequence (DNA): TGTGCCATCAGTGGGACAGGTAATTCACCCCTCCACTTT. Its translation: CAISGTGNSPLHF. V usage is TRBV10-3 and J usage is TRBJ1-6; TRBD1 matches 7 bases. The J segment lost 6 bases and the V segment lost 4 bases, leaving 0 bases of the junction unmatched. CDR1 and CDR2 from the germline V gene are ENHRY and SYGVKD. The CDR3 sequence is 13 residues long.

The chain has TRBV5-4 and TRBJ2-5, with 10 bases that match TRBD2. Trimming cost V 2 bases and J 5 bases; bases outside gene matches: 3. The germline gives CDR1 SGHNT, CDR2 YYREEE (reference sequence). The CDR3 totals 14 residues. The chain's CDR3 is CASSLAGGTETQYF. The CDR3 DNA follows: TGTGCCAGCAGCTTAGCGGGGGGGACTGAGACCCAGTACTTC.

The rearrangement uses TRBV30 and TRBJ2-1, with TRBD2 matching over 15 bases. The CDR3 consists of 13 residues. The V gene end was trimmed by 5 bases and the J gene end by 11 bases; junction bases not matched to a gene: 4. Germline lookup yields CDR1 GTSNPN and CDR2 SVGIG (reference sequence). The CDR3 sequence is CAWGTSGGSQQFF. For the CDR3, the DNA is TGTGCCTGGGGGACTAGCGGGGGGTCACAGCAGTTCTTC.

The rearrangement links TRBV9 to TRBJ2-3; 7 nucleotides match TRBD1. Germline CDR1 reads SGDLS; CDR2 reads YYNGEE. V was pared by 2 bases and J by 0 bases, with 3 bases of the junction left unmatched. The CDR3 covers 15 residues. The CDR3 nucleotides are TGTGCCAGCAGCGTCGGACAGGCCAGCACAGATACGCAGTATTTT. This sequence encodes CASSVGQASTDTQYF.

The chain employs TRBV6-5 and TRBJ1-2; 7 nucleotides align to TRBD1. Per germline, CDR1 MNHEY and CDR2 SVGAGI. The trim removed 5 bases at V and 4 bases at J, leaving 10 bases unmatched. There are 15 residues in the CDR3. The CDR3 is CASSTGTAGFYGYTF. The CDR3, as DNA: TGTGCCAGCAGTACCGGGACAGCCGGGTTCTATGGCTACACCTTC.

The V gene is TRBV5-6, the J gene TRBJ2-1, with D hard to call. Germline V lookup: CDR1 SGHDT, CDR2 YYEEEE. V was cut by 4 bases and J by 0 bases, with 14 bases left in between. CDR3 length: 16 amino acids. CDR3 residues: CASSMIGPSSYNEQFF. CDR3 DNA sequence: TGTGCCAGCAGCATGATTGGGCCGAGCTCCTACAATGAGCAGTTCTTC.

The V call is TRBV19, the J call TRBJ2-3; possibly TRBD2 for D (6 bases). The V and J ends lost 6 bases and 6 bases respectively, with 19 bases between them. The CDR3 runs to 15 residues. Looked up from germline, CDR1 is LNHDA and CDR2 is SQIVND (reference sequence). CDR3: CASRYRAGPRDTQYF. The CDR3 DNA reads as TGTGCCAGTAGATACCGGGCGGGGCCACGGGATACGCAGTATTTT.

The chain employs TRBV7-8 and TRBJ1-1; TRBD1 agrees at 7 bases. The germline V gene has CDR1 SGHVS and CDR2 FQNEAQ. Trimming took 2 bases from V and 4 from J; bases not matched to a gene: 7. CDR3 length equals 15 residues. CDR3 in amino acids: CASSLSGGPGTEAFF. The DNA of the CDR3 is TGTGCCAGCAGCTTATCAGGGGGACCTGGCACTGAAGCTTTCTTT.

The chain recombines TRBV21-1 with TRBJ2-1; the table's D call, TRBD1, has no DNA check behind it. TRBV21-1 represents a pseudogene. The CDR3 runs 13 residues. CDR3 nucleotide sequence: TGTGCCAGCAGCGACGGGGGACAGGGGGAGCAGTTCTTC. This sequence encodes CASSDGGQGEQFF.

The J gene is TRBJ2-7, the V gene TRBV21-1; the D segment call TRBD2 is taken from the table without a DNA check. TRBV21-1 is assigned pseudogene status. The CDR3 extends over 14 amino acids. CDR3: CASSKSDLRSEQYF. The CDR3 coding sequence is TGTGCCAGCAGCAAATCTGACTTGCGATCCGAGCAGTACTTC.

The genes are TRBV9 and TRBJ2-2; 9 bases map to TRBD1. The germline gives CDR1 SGDLS, CDR2 YYNGEE. V lost 3 bases to trimming and J lost 5 bases; unmatched junction nucleotides: 11. The CDR3 sequence is 17 residues long. The CDR3 DNA reads TGTGCCAGCAGCGGGAGGGGACAGGGCTTATTTACCGGGGAGCTGTTTTTT. Its translation: CASSGRGQGLFTGELFF.

This chain joins TRBV6-5 and TRBJ2-7, with D possibly matching TRBD1 (6 bases). The CDR3 has 14 amino acids. The germline V and J ends were trimmed by 2 bases and 2 bases, with 10 bases remaining between them. Germline V gene sequence: CDR1 MNHEY, CDR2 SVGAGI. CDR3 protein: CASSYGTQAYEQYF. CDR3 nucleotides: TGTGCCAGCAGTTACGGGACACAAGCCTACGAGCAGTACTTC.

J is TRBJ2-1 and V is TRBV11-3, with 7 bases identical to TRBD2. The CDR3 sequence is 16 residues long. The germline V gene encodes CDR1 SGHNT and CDR2 YENEEA. The V gene end was trimmed by 1 base and the J gene end by 8 bases; junction bases not matched to a gene: 11. The CDR3 nucleotides read TGTGCCAGCAGCTTAGGCGGGGGTATGGTGTACGATGAGCAGTTCTTC. It is translated as CASSLGGGMVYDEQFF. Drawing the rest from reference TRBV11-3 and TRBJ2-1, the complete variable domain is EAGVVQSPRYKIIEKKQPVAFWCNPISGHNTLYWYLQNLGQGPELLIRYENEEAVDDSQLPKDRFSAERLKGVDSTLKIQPAELGDSAVYLCASSLGGGMVYDEQFFGPGTRLTVL.

The rearrangement links TRBV7-8 to TRBJ1-6, with D perhaps matching TRBD1 (5 bases). The CDR3 is 18 amino acids. Germline CDR1 reads SGHVS; CDR2 reads FQNEAQ. V lost 5 bases, J lost 3 bases, and 20 bases lay in between. The CDR3 DNA reads as TGTGCCAGCAGCCCCCCCCCACAGGAACATTTCTATAATTCACCCCTCCACTTT. The encoded protein is CASSPPPQEHFYNSPLHF.

The rearrangement uses TRBV2 and TRBJ2-4; 11 nucleotides match TRBD2. The CDR3 length is 13 residues. Germline CDR1 and CDR2: SNHLY and FYNNEI. The J segment lost 5 bases and the V segment lost 7 bases, leaving 1 base of the junction unmatched. As DNA, the CDR3 is TGTGCCAGCACGGGACTAGCGGAAAACATTCAGTACTTC. This translates into CASTGLAENIQYF.

The chain joins TRBV20-1 to TRBJ2-1; 10 nucleotides match TRBD2. Germline CDR1 DFQATT, CDR2 SNEGSKA (reference sequence). Trimming removed 2 bases from V and 14 bases from J; junction bases left unmatched: 3. The CDR3 runs 11 residues. The CDR3 DNA follows: TGCAGTGCTAGAAGCGGGGGGGAGGAGTTCTTC. Its translation: CSARSGGEEFF.

This chain connects TRBV5-1 to TRBJ2-5; tentatively, D is TRBD2 (5 bases). CDR3 length: 14 amino acids. Germline CDR1 is SGHRS and CDR2 is YFSETQ. Trimming shortened V by 1 base and J by 2 bases, and 9 bases separated the two germline ends. The CDR3 region is CASSLFSVQETQYF. Here the CDR3 DNA reads TGCGCCAGCAGCTTGTTTAGCGTACAAGAGACCCAGTACTTC.

CDR3 amino acids: CASSLVGLPAGGELFF. Here the CDR3 DNA reads TGTGCCAGCAGCTTAGTGGGACTGCCAGCGGGCGGGGAGCTGTTTTTT. This chain connects TRBV7-8 to TRBJ2-2; a possible D gene is TRBD2 (6 bases). Germline V CDR1 and CDR2: SGHVS, FQNEAQ. This CDR3 has 16 residues. The V end lost 1 base, the J end lost 7 bases, and 16 bases lay between the germline ends.

Here the CDR3 DNA reads TGTGCCAGCAGCTTACCCAGGGGAGGCTACACCTTC. Its translation: CASSLPRGGYTF. This sequence joins TRBV5-6 and TRBJ1-2, with a possible D match to TRBD1 (6 bases). CDR3 length: 12 residues. Looked up from germline, CDR1 is SGHDT and CDR2 is YYEEEE. Deletions cut 2 bases from V and 8 bases from J, with 10 bases between.

V usage is TRBV9 and J usage is TRBJ1-5; perhaps TRBD1 as D (6 bases). V lost 2 bases and J 3 bases, leaving 12 bases between the germline ends. The CDR3 totals 15 residues. Germline assignment: CDR1 SGDLS and CDR2 YYNGEE. The CDR3 is CASSVTGTLNQPQHF. DNA of the CDR3: TGTGCCAGCAGCGTGACCGGGACACTCAATCAGCCCCAGCATTTT.

CDR3 nucleotide sequence: TGTGCCAGCAGCTTGGCTCCACTGAATAATGAGCAGTTCTTC. This translates into CASSLAPLNNEQFF. The chain couples TRBV5-8 to TRBJ2-1; D remains unclear. From germline, CDR1 is SGHTS and CDR2 YDEGEE. The CDR3 runs to 14 residues. V lost 0 bases and J lost 7, with 11 bases in between.

The chain combines TRBV14 with TRBJ1-3, with D tentatively TRBD1 (6 bases). The CDR3 is 17 residues long. Trimming removed 5 bases at V and 0 bases at J, with 17 bases between. Per germline, CDR1 SGHDN and CDR2 FVKESK. The CDR3 bases are TGTGCCAGCAGCAATCGGAGGCAAGGGGGCTCTGGAAACACCATATATTTT. Translated, it gives CASSNRRQGGSGNTIYF. The full variable domain, rest sourced from reference TRBV14 and TRBJ1-3, is EAGVTQFPSHSVIEKGQTVTLRCDPISGHDNLYWYRRVMGKEIKFLLHFVKESKQDESGMPNNRFLAERTGGTYSTLKVQPAELEDSGVYFCASSNRRQGGSGNTIYFGEGSWLTVV.

This chain uses TRBV9 with TRBJ1-5; D gene ambiguous. There are 15 residues in the CDR3. V lost 0 bases to trimming and J lost 4 bases, with 11 bases between them. Germline V gene sequence: CDR1 SGDLS, CDR2 YYNGEE. The CDR3 here is CASSVGSGSNQPQHF. The DNA of the CDR3 is TGTGCCAGCAGCGTAGGGTCGGGGTCTAATCAGCCCCAGCATTTT. The full variable domain, its missing parts supplied by reference TRBV9 and TRBJ1-5, is DSGVTQTPKHLITATGQRVTLRCSPRSGDLSVYWYQQSLDQGLQFLIQYYNGEERAKGNILERFSAQQFPDLHSELNLSSLELGDSALYFCASSVGSGSNQPQHFGDGTRLSIL.

This sequence joins TRBV6-5 and TRBJ2-7; TRBD1 might be the D (5 bases). V lost 0 bases, J lost 1 base, and 7 bases lay in between. The CDR3 length is 14 residues. The V gene's germline CDR1 is MNHEY and CDR2 SVGAGI. For the CDR3, the DNA is TGTGCCAGCAGTTACTCATCAGGGTCCTACGAGCAGTACTTC. Its translation: CASSYSSGSYEQYF.

The V gene is TRBV30, the J gene TRBJ1-6; 8 positions match TRBD1. The CDR3 extends over 15 amino acids. Germline CDR1 GTSNPN, CDR2 SVGIG (reference sequence). V trimming: 8 bases; J trimming: 7 bases; junction bases outside the gene matches: 13. CDR3 protein: CAGEGTGGKNSPLHF. The CDR3, as DNA: TGTGCCGGCGAAGGGACAGGCGGGAAGAATTCACCCCTCCACTTT.